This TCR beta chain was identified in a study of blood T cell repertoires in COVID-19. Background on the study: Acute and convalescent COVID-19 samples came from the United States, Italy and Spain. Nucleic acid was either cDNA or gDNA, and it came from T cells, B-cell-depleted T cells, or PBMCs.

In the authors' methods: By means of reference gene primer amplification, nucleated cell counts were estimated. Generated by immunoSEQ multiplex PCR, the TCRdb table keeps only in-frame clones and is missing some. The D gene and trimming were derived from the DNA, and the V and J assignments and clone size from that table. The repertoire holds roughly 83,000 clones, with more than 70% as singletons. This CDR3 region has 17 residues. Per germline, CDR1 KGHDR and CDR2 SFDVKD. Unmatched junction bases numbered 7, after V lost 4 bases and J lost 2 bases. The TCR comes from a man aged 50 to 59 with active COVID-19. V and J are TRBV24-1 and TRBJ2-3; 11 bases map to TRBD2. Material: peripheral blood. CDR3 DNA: TGTGCCACCAGTGAACGTAGCGGGAGGGACCCCACAGATACGCAGTATTTT. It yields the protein CATSERSGRDPTDTQYF.